The present T cell receptor (beta chain) was sequenced within a study of cytomegalovirus exposure and HLA in healthy donors. Study background: Of some 360 genotyped donors, about 81% clustered with self-reported Caucasian donors.

13 Jbeta primers and 60 Vbeta primers were used for the PCR. Produced via immunoSEQ multiplex PCR; TCRdb's table is partial and in-frame only. The table lists hundreds of thousands of clones, about 90% of them singletons. Study results and caveats: Cytomegalovirus association was assigned to more than 150 TCR beta chains. Earlier analysis found most TCR beta V segments productive about 87% or about 30% of the time. Analysis was carried out at a later point, and it linked a missense DCLRE1C variant to TCR beta V- and J-gene trimming.

Germline CDR1 reads SGHTA; CDR2 reads FQGNSA. Trimming stripped 5 bases from V and 4 bases from J, with 11 bases between. The CDR3 sequence is 13 residues long. Concerning this clone: Its specificity is unknown.

Input material: PBMCs. The rearrangement joins TRBV7-2 to TRBJ1-2; D is perhaps TRBD1 (6 bases). The receptor comes from a woman in her late teens or twenties in good health and CMV-seronegative. The CDR3 bases are TGTGCCAGCAGCGGAACAGGGATCTATGGCTACACCTTC. Translating gives CASSGTGIYGYTF. Drawing the rest from reference TRBV7-2 and TRBJ1-2, the complete variable domain is GAGVSQSPSNKVTEKGKDVELRCDPISGHTALYWYRQSLGQGLEFLIYFQGNSAPDKSGLPSDRFSAERTGGSVSTLTIQRTQQEDSAVYLCASSGTGIYGYTFGSGTRLTVV.